This T cell receptor (beta chain) was documented in a study of vaccination and CD4 T cells after COVID-19 (dated by TCRdb to between 2022 and 2023). Some background on the complete study: The convalescent cohort comprised six males and four females, including two Hispanic individuals, seven Caucasians, two Asians and one multiracial person. Participants received two doses of either the Pfizer-BioNTech BNT162b2 vaccine (n=8) or the Moderna mRNA-1273 vaccine (n=2). Post-COVID blood samples from convalescent patients were collected a median of roughly 100 days after diagnosis, with a range of about 35 to 180 days. The time from the second vaccine dose to post-vaccine blood sampling had a median of roughly 77 days and ranged from roughly 12 to 250 days. The cultures were stimulated with overlapping spike peptide pools from SARS-CoV-2 and from the common cold coronaviruses HCoV-NL63, HCoV-OC43 and HCoV-229E. Control cultures received a CEFX viral epitope pool as the positive control, an HIV-1 Nef peptide pool as the negative control, or no peptide. In more than eight COVID-19 convalescent patients and 4 infection-naive healthy vaccine recipients, researchers compared the spike-specific CD4+ TCR repertoire from before mRNA vaccination with the repertoire from after. At the TCR clonotype level, an earlier paper using these donors assessed memory CD4+ T cell crossreactivity between SARS-CoV-2 and common cold coronavirus spike proteins.

Trimming takes 0 bases from V and 0 bases from J, and the germline ends sit 9 bases apart. The CDR3 covers 15 residues, taking in both the cysteine and the phenylalanine. CDR3 DNA only is kept here, 45 bases in frame from base 1. The germline V gene specifies SGHRS as CDR1 and YFSETQ as CDR2. A remark on this clonotype: This clone's antigen is unknown. There are no base qualities to consult, and no much larger clone falls within one base.

Library preparation used PCR. DNA from cultured CD4+ T cells was subjected to TCR sequencing with the Oncomine TCR Beta short-read assay at the Johns Hopkins FTIC core. Genomic DNA was extracted from the cultured CD4+ T cells with the QIAamp micro DNA kit. The Oncomine TCR Beta libraries from cultured CD4+ T cells were pooled using unique dual indexes and then sequenced on an Illumina iSeq 100. The authors processed their data as follows. Non-productive sequences were filtered out, and CDR3s that did not start with C, did not end with F or W, or were shorter than 7 amino acids were discarded. The MANAFEST web application was used to identify antigen-specific clonotypes by comparing peptide-stimulated wells against reference wells and other culture wells. To be called positive, a clone needed an FDR below 0.05, an odds ratio above 5, and a productive frequency above 0.1% in at least two of three replicate wells. A clonotype counted as cross-reactive if it showed significant expansion both in the SARS-CoV-2 spike wells and in at least one common cold coronavirus spike condition. Using R version 3.6.1, CDR3 homology was evaluated through Levenshtein distances (stringdist) along with unrooted phylogenetic trees (ape). TCRdb trimmed the raw reads at Q25, called clones with MiXCR and kept productive beta chains. Every entry covers one CDR3 protein and lists the most common genes and DNA from its rows. The V and J calls follow TCRdb's processing rather than the paper's. Here the sample has thousands of distinct CDR3 sequences; approximately 52% occur a single time. About 25% of the sample is taken by the ten largest.

Paper-wide results and their limitations: The study included relatively few convalescent patients and did not analyze early timepoints after natural infection. In convalescent patients, a median around 90% of post-vaccine SARS-CoV-2-reactive clones were detected only after vaccination, suggesting vaccine-specific priming. Although the median number of SARS-CoV-2-reactive clonotypes went up from approximately 20 after infection to more than 30 after vaccination, the increase was not significant. Of the vaccine-specific clones in convalescent patients, 304 of 307, or nearly all, reacted only to SARS-CoV-2 spike and did not cross-react with common cold coronaviruses.

Explained via the paper, the treatment or condition label denotes: approximately nine-day PBMC culture with coronavirus spike peptide pools or control peptides (ViraFEST assay). CD4+ T cells from unexposed donors were collected before the COVID-19 pandemic (2011-2018). The ViraFEST assay, used in the study, expanded antigen-specific T cells with peptide pools and then identified the expanded clonotypes through TCR sequencing. PBMCs were cultured at 1.5 million to 2 million per well in IMDM supplemented with approximately 5% human AB serum and around 9.5 IU/ml IL-2, with roughly 9.5 ug/ml peptide pools added. Half of the culture medium was replaced with fresh IL-2-containing medium on days 3 and 7. CD4+ T cells were isolated after approximately ten days of culture through negative selection using the EasySep CD4+ T cell isolation kit. As cell number allowed, CD4+ T cells from unexposed donors were tested for reactivity to SARS-CoV-2 S and N and to four common cold coronavirus spike pools. Ficoll-Paque Plus gradient centrifugation was used to isolate PBMCs from whole blood, and the isolated PBMCs were then either used fresh or cryopreserved at -140C. In general, triplicate wells were set up for every culture condition. Leukapheresis product for the unexposed donors was bought commercially.

The sample consisted of CD4+ T cells from blood, cultured in vitro. The chain uses TRBV5-1 and TRBJ1-2; no D gene is confidently identified. The source of this sequence is a human donor in good health. For the CDR3, the sequence is CASSLDGRSNYGYTF. The nucleotide sequence reads as follows: TGCGCCAGCAGCTTGGATGGCAGATCTAACTATGGCTACACCTTC.